Listed below are T cell receptor beta chains from one sample, sequenced in a study of cytomegalovirus exposure and HLA in healthy donors. Only in-frame clones appear in the TCRdb table, and some are missing; sequencing was by immunoSEQ multiplex PCR. Of approximately 130,000 clones in the sample, more than 80% were seen once. Sequenced material: PBMCs. The receptor set was obtained from a woman in her twenties or thirties in good health and CMV-seropositive. CDR3s leave out the opening cysteine and the closing phenylalanine or tryptophan. The order of the fields is J gene, CDR3 length, D gene, V gene, clone size, CDR3 protein. D genes are given only for firm matches. Only some rows state a clone size, as once, few, many or a class for expanded clones.

J gene: TRBJ2-7
CDR3 length: 9
D gene: .
V gene: TRBV20-1
clone size: .
CDR3 protein: SVPSSYEQY

J gene: TRBJ2-7
CDR3 length: 15
D gene: TRBD1
V gene: TRBV5-1
clone size: .
CDR3 protein: ASNSWGGGTGDNEQY

J gene: TRBJ2-5
CDR3 length: 17
D gene: TRBD2
V gene: TRBV30
clone size: once
CDR3 protein: AWSSGTSGRPLLEETQY

J gene: TRBJ1-5
CDR3 length: 17
D gene: TRBD1
V gene: TRBV28
clone size: .
CDR3 protein: ASRTYRGGYILSNQPQH

J gene: TRBJ2-7
CDR3 length: 13
D gene: .
V gene: TRBV2
clone size: .
CDR3 protein: ASSEGRTSSYEQY

J gene: TRBJ2-3
CDR3 length: 10
D gene: .
V gene: TRBV7-9
clone size: .
CDR3 protein: ASSTRTDTQY

J gene: TRBJ1-5
CDR3 length: 12
D gene: .
V gene: TRBV2
clone size: .
CDR3 protein: ASSKGGSEQPQH

J gene: TRBJ1-5
CDR3 length: 13
D gene: .
V gene: TRBV5-8
clone size: .
CDR3 protein: ASSWGGPLNQPQH

J gene: TRBJ2-4
CDR3 length: 12
D gene: .
V gene: TRBV5-6
clone size: .
CDR3 protein: ASSLSAGGDIQY

J gene: TRBJ2-3
CDR3 length: 11
D gene: TRBD2
V gene: TRBV11-2
clone size: .
CDR3 protein: ASVGGPADTQY

J gene: TRBJ2-5
CDR3 length: 11
D gene: .
V gene: TRBV28
clone size: .
CDR3 protein: ASIRGGEETQY

J gene: TRBJ1-4
CDR3 length: 12
D gene: TRBD1
V gene: TRBV28
clone size: .
CDR3 protein: ASSVTGGGEKLF

J gene: TRBJ1-5
CDR3 length: 13
D gene: .
V gene: TRBV5-1
clone size: .
CDR3 protein: ASSLGQGNLRPQH

J gene: TRBJ1-1
CDR3 length: 11
D gene: .
V gene: TRBV30
clone size: .
CDR3 protein: AWIGRRGTEAF

J gene: TRBJ2-5
CDR3 length: 11
D gene: .
V gene: TRBV14
clone size: once
CDR3 protein: ASSQNSQETQY

J gene: TRBJ1-5
CDR3 length: 13
D gene: .
V gene: TRBV6-1
clone size: few
CDR3 protein: ASTADRGGNQPQH

J gene: TRBJ1-2
CDR3 length: 11
D gene: TRBD1
V gene: TRBV28
clone size: .
CDR3 protein: ASGTGANYGYT

J gene: TRBJ2-2
CDR3 length: 10
D gene: .
V gene: TRBV7-2
clone size: .
CDR3 protein: ASSPYTGELF

J gene: TRBJ1-2
CDR3 length: 12
D gene: TRBD1
V gene: TRBV6-6
clone size: .
CDR3 protein: ASSFLTGPYGYT

J gene: TRBJ1-1
CDR3 length: 11
D gene: TRBD1
V gene: TRBV7-8
clone size: .
CDR3 protein: ASSIDRGREAF

J gene: TRBJ1-4
CDR3 length: 13
D gene: TRBD1
V gene: TRBV7-9
clone size: .
CDR3 protein: ASSSRQGTNEKLF

J gene: TRBJ1-5
CDR3 length: 12
D gene: .
V gene: TRBV7-9
clone size: .
CDR3 protein: ASSQQEGWQPQH

J gene: TRBJ1-2
CDR3 length: 14
D gene: .
V gene: TRBV27
clone size: .
CDR3 protein: ASSSLLPGRRVGYT

J gene: TRBJ1-1
CDR3 length: 10
D gene: .
V gene: TRBV29-1
clone size: once
CDR3 protein: SAFGRVTEAF

J gene: TRBJ2-1
CDR3 length: 13
D gene: TRBD1
V gene: TRBV7-9
clone size: .
CDR3 protein: ASSSRDRVYNEQF

J gene: TRBJ1-2
CDR3 length: 12
D gene: .
V gene: TRBV28
clone size: .
CDR3 protein: ASSLAEAYHGYT

J gene: TRBJ1-2
CDR3 length: 10
D gene: .
V gene: TRBV28
clone size: .
CDR3 protein: ASSLRNYGYT

J gene: TRBJ1-2
CDR3 length: 12
D gene: .
V gene: TRBV18
clone size: .
CDR3 protein: ASSPSGAANGYT

J gene: TRBJ2-2
CDR3 length: 13
D gene: .
V gene: TRBV19
clone size: .
CDR3 protein: ASSYGPENTGELF

J gene: TRBJ1-5
CDR3 length: 11
D gene: .
V gene: TRBV19
clone size: .
CDR3 protein: ASSSGVNQPQH

J gene: TRBJ2-7
CDR3 length: 12
D gene: TRBD2
V gene: TRBV19
clone size: .
CDR3 protein: ASSMREVSYEQY

J gene: TRBJ1-1
CDR3 length: 8
D gene: .
V gene: TRBV2
clone size: few
CDR3 protein: ASRSGEAF

J gene: TRBJ1-2
CDR3 length: 13
D gene: TRBD1
V gene: TRBV6-1
clone size: once
CDR3 protein: ASSEAIGDSYGYT

J gene: TRBJ1-4
CDR3 length: 15
D gene: .
V gene: TRBV7-8
clone size: .
CDR3 protein: ASSSPGTPTTNEKLF

J gene: TRBJ1-2
CDR3 length: 13
D gene: .
V gene: TRBV18
clone size: .
CDR3 protein: ASSSESIWEAGYT

J gene: TRBJ2-5
CDR3 length: 11
D gene: TRBD2
V gene: TRBV7-2
clone size: .
CDR3 protein: ASSLTSGETQY

J gene: TRBJ2-2
CDR3 length: 13
D gene: TRBD2
V gene: TRBV5-1
clone size: .
CDR3 protein: ASSQAGGRTGELF

J gene: TRBJ2-1
CDR3 length: 15
D gene: .
V gene: TRBV4-1
clone size: .
CDR3 protein: ASSRQAGLFLYNEQF

J gene: TRBJ1-3
CDR3 length: 12
D gene: .
V gene: TRBV6-1
clone size: .
CDR3 protein: ASTLRGGGNTIY

J gene: TRBJ2-7
CDR3 length: 10
D gene: .
V gene: TRBV6-1
clone size: once
CDR3 protein: ASSESSYEQY

J gene: TRBJ1-2
CDR3 length: 14
D gene: TRBD1
V gene: TRBV5-6
clone size: .
CDR3 protein: ASSGLGDRGRDGYT

J gene: TRBJ2-7
CDR3 length: 11
D gene: .
V gene: TRBV2
clone size: .
CDR3 protein: ASTVTRVGEQY

J gene: TRBJ1-5
CDR3 length: 14
D gene: .
V gene: TRBV6-1
clone size: .
CDR3 protein: ASSELSGGPDQPQH

J gene: TRBJ2-3
CDR3 length: 12
D gene: TRBD2
V gene: TRBV10-1
clone size: .
CDR3 protein: ASSETSGTDTQY

J gene: TRBJ2-7
CDR3 length: 10
D gene: .
V gene: TRBV10-3
clone size: .
CDR3 protein: AISPGVDEQY

J gene: TRBJ1-6
CDR3 length: 16
D gene: .
V gene: TRBV11-2
clone size: .
CDR3 protein: ASSLSGPGNSYNSPLH

J gene: TRBJ1-5
CDR3 length: 16
D gene: .
V gene: TRBV7-3
clone size: .
CDR3 protein: ASSFLLFPGQGNQPQH

J gene: TRBJ2-7
CDR3 length: 10
D gene: TRBD2
V gene: TRBV5-1
clone size: .
CDR3 protein: ASSFSGQEQY

J gene: TRBJ1-1
CDR3 length: 13
D gene: TRBD1
V gene: TRBV6-1
clone size: once
CDR3 protein: ASPTPDRANTEAF

J gene: TRBJ1-1
CDR3 length: 13
D gene: TRBD1
V gene: TRBV5-6
clone size: few
CDR3 protein: ASSTRDSLYTEAF

J gene: TRBJ1-2
CDR3 length: 12
D gene: .
V gene: TRBV7-9
clone size: .
CDR3 protein: ASSYIWGGYGYT

J gene: .
CDR3 length: 14
D gene: TRBD2
V gene: TRBV4-2
clone size: .
CDR3 protein: ASSQDHASGSYEQY

J gene: TRBJ1-5
CDR3 length: 11
D gene: .
V gene: TRBV28
clone size: .
CDR3 protein: ASRQGLNQPQH

J gene: TRBJ2-7
CDR3 length: 14
D gene: .
V gene: TRBV19
clone size: .
CDR3 protein: ASSPTRQHGSYEQY

J gene: TRBJ2-3
CDR3 length: 15
D gene: TRBD2
V gene: TRBV13
clone size: .
CDR3 protein: ASSYLRDSPRGVTQY

J gene: TRBJ1-2
CDR3 length: 12
D gene: TRBD1
V gene: TRBV4-1
clone size: .
CDR3 protein: ASSQRDRNYGYT

J gene: TRBJ1-5
CDR3 length: 11
D gene: .
V gene: TRBV28
clone size: .
CDR3 protein: ASSLQVRGPQH

J gene: TRBJ1-2
CDR3 length: 12
D gene: TRBD1
V gene: TRBV7-8
clone size: .
CDR3 protein: ASSLGTGYYGYT

J gene: TRBJ2-3
CDR3 length: 15
D gene: TRBD2
V gene: TRBV10-3
clone size: .
CDR3 protein: AISVLLAGGRSDTQY

J gene: TRBJ1-2
CDR3 length: 11
D gene: TRBD1
V gene: TRBV5-1
clone size: .
CDR3 protein: ASSLQGDYGYT